This TCR beta chain was captured by sequencing in a study of blood T cells in healthy people across ages. Study-wide background: About one barcoded beta molecule per two T cells was the capture yield of template switching.

Together with a sample-barcoded 5' primer, a J-beta primer mix was included in a second PCR lasting about 7 to 12 cycles. TCRdb reprocessed the 5' RACE reads via MiXCR and lists one record per CDR3 protein. Here the sample spans some 1.4 million distinct CDR3 sequences, 42% being singletons. This clonotype was detected a few times. The antigen remains undetermined. The study's findings and limits: Any changes in expanded clonotypes were possibly confounded, as donor CMV status remained unknown. Percentage of naive T cells showed a strong correlation with TCR beta diversity. While age rose, TCR beta diversity per million T cells dropped in a roughly linear way.

V was trimmed by 5 bases and J by 3 bases, leaving 10 bases between them. This CDR3 comprises 13 residues. This clonotype was sampled from a young woman in good health. Sequencing used blood. The V and J genes are TRBV12-3 or TRBV12-4 and TRBJ1-2; D gene uncertain. CDR3 sequence reads: CASSPVADYGYTF. In nucleotides, the CDR3 is TGTGCCAGCAGTCCCGTGGCTGACTATGGCTACACCTTC.